The text below deals with one T cell receptor beta chain. This sample stems from a study of T cell changes during pregnancy in multiple sclerosis. Only in-frame clones appear in the TCRdb table, and some are missing; sequencing was by immunoSEQ multiplex PCR. The table has roughly 32,000 clones, more than 90% seen once. This CDR3 is 15 amino acids long. Looked up from germline, CDR1 is SGHRS and CDR2 is YFSETQ. V shed 4 bases and J shed 7 bases, with 15 bases lying between them. The sample consisted of CD4+ T cells from peripheral blood mononuclear cells, taken in the second trimester of pregnancy. The chain couples TRBV5-1 to TRBJ1-6; possibly TRBD1 for D (6 bases). The TCR comes from a female donor in good health, enrolled as a control in a pregnancy study. The CDR3 DNA sequence: TGCGCCAGCAGCCCCGACCTTACAGGGAATTCACCCCTCCACTTT. Amino acids: CASSPDLTGNSPLHF.